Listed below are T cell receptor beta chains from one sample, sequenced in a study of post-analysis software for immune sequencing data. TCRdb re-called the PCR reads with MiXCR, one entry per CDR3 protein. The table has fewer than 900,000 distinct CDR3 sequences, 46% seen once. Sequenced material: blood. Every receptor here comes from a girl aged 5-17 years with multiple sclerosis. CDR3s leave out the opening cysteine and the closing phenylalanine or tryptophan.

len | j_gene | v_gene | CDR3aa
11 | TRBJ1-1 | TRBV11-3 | ASSLDRAGRTF
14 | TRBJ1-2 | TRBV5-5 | ASSGGRDSAYYGYT
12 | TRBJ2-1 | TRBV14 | ASSQGLAGGEQF
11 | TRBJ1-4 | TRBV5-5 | ASSLATPEKLF
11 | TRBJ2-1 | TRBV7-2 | ASSPETSRGQF
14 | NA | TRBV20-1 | SARDRGATDFYEQY
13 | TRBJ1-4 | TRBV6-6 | ASSPRDRGFEKLF
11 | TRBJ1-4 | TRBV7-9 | ASSLHALGQLF
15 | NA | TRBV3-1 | ASSQVYAGEGKETQY
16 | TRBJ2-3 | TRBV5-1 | ASSLGQGDMVATDTQY
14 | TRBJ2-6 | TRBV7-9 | ASSQTGLTGANVLT
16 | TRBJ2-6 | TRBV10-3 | AISPSGAGGSGANVLT
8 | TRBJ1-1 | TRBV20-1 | SAGNTEAF
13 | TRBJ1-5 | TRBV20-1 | SARDESQANQPQH
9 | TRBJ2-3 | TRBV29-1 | SAQGSDTQY
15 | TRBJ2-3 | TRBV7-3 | ASSFLGTRSRGDTQY
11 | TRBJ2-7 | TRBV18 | ASSPGATYEQY
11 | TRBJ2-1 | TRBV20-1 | SATSGTLNEQF